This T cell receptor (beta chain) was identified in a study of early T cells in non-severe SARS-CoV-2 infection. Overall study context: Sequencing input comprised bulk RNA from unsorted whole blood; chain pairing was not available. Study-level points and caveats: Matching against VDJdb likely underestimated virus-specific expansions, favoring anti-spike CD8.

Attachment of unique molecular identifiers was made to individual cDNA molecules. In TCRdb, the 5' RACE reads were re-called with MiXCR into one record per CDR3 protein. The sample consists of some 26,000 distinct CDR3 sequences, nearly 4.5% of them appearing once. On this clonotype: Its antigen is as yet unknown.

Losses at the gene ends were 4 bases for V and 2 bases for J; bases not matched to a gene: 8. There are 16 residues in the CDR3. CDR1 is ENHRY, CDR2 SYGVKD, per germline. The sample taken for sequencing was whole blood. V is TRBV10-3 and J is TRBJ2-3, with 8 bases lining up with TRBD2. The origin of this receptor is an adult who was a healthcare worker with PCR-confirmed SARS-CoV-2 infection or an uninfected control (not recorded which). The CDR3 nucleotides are TGTGCCATCAGTGGGGCTAGCGGGTTACACACAGATACGCAGTATTTT. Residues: CAISGASGLHTDTQYF.